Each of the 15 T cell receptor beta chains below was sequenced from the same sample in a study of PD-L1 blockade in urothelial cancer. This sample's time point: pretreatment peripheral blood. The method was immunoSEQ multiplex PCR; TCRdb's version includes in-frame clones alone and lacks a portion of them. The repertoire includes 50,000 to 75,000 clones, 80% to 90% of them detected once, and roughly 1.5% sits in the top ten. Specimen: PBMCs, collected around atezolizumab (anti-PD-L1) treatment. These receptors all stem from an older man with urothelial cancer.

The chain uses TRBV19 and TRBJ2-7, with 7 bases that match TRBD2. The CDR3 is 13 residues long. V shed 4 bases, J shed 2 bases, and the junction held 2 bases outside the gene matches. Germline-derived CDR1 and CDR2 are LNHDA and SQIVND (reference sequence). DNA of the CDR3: TGTGCCAGTAGTACTGGGGGGGCCTACGAGCAGTACTTC. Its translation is CASSTGGAYEQYF.

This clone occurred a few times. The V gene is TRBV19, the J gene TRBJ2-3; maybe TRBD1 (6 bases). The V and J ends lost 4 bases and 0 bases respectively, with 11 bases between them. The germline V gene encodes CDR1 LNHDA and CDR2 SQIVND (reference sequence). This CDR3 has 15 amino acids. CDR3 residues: CASSTRTASTDTQYF. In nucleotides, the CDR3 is TGTGCCAGTAGTACTCGGACAGCTAGCACAGATACGCAGTATTTT. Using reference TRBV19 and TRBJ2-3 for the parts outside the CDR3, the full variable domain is DGGITQSPKYLFRKEGQNVTLSCEQNLNHDAMYWYRQDPGQGLRLIYYSQIVNDFQKGDIAEGYSVSREKKESFPLTVTSAQKNPTAFYLCASSTRTASTDTQYFGPGTRLTVL.

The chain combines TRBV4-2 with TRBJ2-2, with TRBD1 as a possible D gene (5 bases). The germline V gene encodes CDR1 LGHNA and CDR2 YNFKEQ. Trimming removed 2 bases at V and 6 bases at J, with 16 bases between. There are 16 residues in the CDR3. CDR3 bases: TGTGCCAGCAGCCAACAAACCGCAGGGTACCCCGGGGAGCTGTTTTTT. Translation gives CASSQQTAGYPGELFF.

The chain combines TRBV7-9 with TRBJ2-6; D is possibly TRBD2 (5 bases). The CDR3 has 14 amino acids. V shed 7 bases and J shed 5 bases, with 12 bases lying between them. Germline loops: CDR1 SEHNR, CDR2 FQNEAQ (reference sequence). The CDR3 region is CASILADRANVLTF. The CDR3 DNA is TGTGCCAGCATCCTAGCCGACAGGGCCAACGTCCTGACTTTC. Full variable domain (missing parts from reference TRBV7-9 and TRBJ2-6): DTGVSQNPRHKITKRGQNVTFRCDPISEHNRLYWYRQTLGQGPEFLTYFQNEAQLEKSRLLSDRFSAERPKGSFSTLEIQRTEQGDSAMYLCASILADRANVLTFGAGSRLTVL.

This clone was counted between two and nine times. The CDR3 reads CASSPDAKGEAFF. The CDR3 nucleotides read TGTGCCAGCTCACCAGACGCGAAGGGGGAAGCTTTCTTT. The genes are TRBV18 and TRBJ1-1; possible D gene TRBD1, 5 bases. Deletions cut 2 bases from V and 8 bases from J, with 12 bases between. Germline V gene lookup returns CDR1 KGHSH and CDR2 LQKENI. The CDR3 runs to 13 residues.

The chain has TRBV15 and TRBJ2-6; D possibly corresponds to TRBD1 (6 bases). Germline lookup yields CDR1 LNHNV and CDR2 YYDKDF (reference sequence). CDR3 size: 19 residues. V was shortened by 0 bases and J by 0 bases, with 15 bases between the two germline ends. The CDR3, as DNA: TGTGCCACCAGCAGAGACGAACAGGGCTCATTCTCTGGGGCCAACGTCCTGACTTTC. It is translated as CATSRDEQGSFSGANVLTF. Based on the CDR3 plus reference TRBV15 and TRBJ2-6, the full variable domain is DAMVIQNPRYQVTQFGKPVTLSCSQTLNHNVMYWYQQKSSQAPKLLFHYYDKDFNNEADTPDNFQSRRPNTSFCFLDIRSPGLGDTAMYLCATSRDEQGSFSGANVLTFGAGSRLTVL.

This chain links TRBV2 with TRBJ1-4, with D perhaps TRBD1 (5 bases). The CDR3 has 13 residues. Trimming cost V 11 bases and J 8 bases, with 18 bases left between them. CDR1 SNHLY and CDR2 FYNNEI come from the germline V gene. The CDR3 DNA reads TGTGCCTCTGTGCGGGGCATGGGCGAAAAACTGTTTTTT. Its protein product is CASVRGMGEKLFF.

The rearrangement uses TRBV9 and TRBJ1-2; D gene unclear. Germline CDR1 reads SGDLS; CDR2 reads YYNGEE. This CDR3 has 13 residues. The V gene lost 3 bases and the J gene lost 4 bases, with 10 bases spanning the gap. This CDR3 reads CASSEGGSYGYTF. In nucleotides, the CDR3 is TGTGCCAGCAGCGAGGGAGGAAGCTATGGCTACACCTTC.

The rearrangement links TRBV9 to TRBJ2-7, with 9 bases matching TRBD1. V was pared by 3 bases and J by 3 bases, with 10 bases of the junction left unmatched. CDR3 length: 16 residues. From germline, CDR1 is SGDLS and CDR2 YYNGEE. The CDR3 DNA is TGTGCCAGCAGCGCCCACGGACAGGGGACTTTCTACGAGCAGTACTTC. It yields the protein CASSAHGQGTFYEQYF.

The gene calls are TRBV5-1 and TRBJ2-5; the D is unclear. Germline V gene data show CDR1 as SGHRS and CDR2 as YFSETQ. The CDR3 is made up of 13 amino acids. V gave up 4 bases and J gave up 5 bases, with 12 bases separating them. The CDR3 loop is CASSVTVGETQYF. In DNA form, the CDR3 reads TGCGCCAGCAGCGTGACGGTCGGGGAGACCCAGTACTTC.

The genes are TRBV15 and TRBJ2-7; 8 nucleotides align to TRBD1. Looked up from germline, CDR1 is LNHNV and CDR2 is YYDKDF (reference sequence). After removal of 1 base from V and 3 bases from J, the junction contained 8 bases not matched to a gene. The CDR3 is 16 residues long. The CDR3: CATSRGGDRTRYEQYF. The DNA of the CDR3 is TGTGCCACCAGCAGAGGGGGGGACAGGACCCGCTACGAGCAGTACTTC.

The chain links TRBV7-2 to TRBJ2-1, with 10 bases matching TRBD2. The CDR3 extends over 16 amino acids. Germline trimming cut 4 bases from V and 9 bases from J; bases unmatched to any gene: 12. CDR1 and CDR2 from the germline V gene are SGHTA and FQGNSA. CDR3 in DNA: TGTGCCAGCAGCTACTATAGCGGGAGGTCGTCGGGTGAGCAGTTCTTC. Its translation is CASSYYSGRSSGEQFF.

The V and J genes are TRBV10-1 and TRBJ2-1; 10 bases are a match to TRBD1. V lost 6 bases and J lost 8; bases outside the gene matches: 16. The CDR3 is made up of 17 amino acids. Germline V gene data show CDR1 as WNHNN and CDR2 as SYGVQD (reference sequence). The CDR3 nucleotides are TGCGCCAGCAGCCTTAGTGCCGGGACAGGGGTGTTCGATGAGCAGTTCTTC. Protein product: CASSLSAGTGVFDEQFF.

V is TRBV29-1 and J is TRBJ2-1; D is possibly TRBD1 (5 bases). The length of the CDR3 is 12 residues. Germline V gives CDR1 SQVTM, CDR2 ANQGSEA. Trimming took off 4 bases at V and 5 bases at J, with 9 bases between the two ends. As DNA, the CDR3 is TGCAGCGTTGGGGCCAGGGACAATGAGCAGTTCTTC. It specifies CSVGARDNEQFF.

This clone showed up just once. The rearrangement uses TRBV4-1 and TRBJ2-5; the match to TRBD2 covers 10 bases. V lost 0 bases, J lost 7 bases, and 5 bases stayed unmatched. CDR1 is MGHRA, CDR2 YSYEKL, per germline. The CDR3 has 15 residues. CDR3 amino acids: CASSQEPSGSGTQYF. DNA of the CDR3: TGCGCCAGCAGCCAAGAGCCTAGCGGGAGCGGGACCCAGTACTTC.